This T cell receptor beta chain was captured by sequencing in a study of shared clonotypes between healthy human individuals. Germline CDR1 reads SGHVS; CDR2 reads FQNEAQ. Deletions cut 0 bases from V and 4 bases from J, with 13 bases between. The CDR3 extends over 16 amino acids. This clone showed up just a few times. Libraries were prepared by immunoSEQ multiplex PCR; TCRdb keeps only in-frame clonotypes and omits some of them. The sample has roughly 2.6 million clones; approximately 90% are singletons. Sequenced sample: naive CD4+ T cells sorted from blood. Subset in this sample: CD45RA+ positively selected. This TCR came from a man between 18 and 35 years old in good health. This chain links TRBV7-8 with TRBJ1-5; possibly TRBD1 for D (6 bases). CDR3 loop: CASSLAGGHDNQPQHF. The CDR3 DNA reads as TGTGCCAGCAGCTTAGCGGGGGGCCACGATAATCAGCCCCAGCATTTT.